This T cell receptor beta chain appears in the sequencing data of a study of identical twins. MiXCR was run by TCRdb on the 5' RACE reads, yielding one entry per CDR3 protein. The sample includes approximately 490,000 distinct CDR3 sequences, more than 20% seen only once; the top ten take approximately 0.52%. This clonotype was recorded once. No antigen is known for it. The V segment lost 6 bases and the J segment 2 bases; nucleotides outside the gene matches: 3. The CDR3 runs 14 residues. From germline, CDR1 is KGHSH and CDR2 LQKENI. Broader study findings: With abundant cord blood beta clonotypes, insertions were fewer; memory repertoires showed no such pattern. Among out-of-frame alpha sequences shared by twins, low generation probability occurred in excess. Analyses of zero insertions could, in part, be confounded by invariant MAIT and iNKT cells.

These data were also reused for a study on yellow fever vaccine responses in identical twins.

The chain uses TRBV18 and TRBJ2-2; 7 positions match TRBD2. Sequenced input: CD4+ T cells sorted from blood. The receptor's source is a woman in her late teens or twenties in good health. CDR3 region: CASSSGKNTGELFF. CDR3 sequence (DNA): TGTGCCAGCTCGAGCGGGAAAAACACCGGGGAGCTGTTTTTT.